The rows below give T cell receptor beta chains drawn from one sample of a study of blood T cell repertoires in COVID-19. Assay: immunoSEQ multiplex PCR; the TCRdb copy retains only in-frame clones and omits some. The sample contains 110,000 or so clones, 87% of which appear only once. Sample: peripheral blood. The receptors here all came from a woman between 50 and 59 years old with acute or convalescent COVID-19. CDR3s include the opening cysteine and the closing phenylalanine or tryptophan. A D gene is named only where the DNA matches it firmly. The size entry is marked missing in some rows and otherwise reads once, few, many or a size class.

CDR3 protein | CDR3 DNA | clone size | CDR3 length | V gene | D gene | J gene
CASSLALSGVGRGNYGYTF | TGTGCCAGCAGCTTAGCGTTAAGTGGTGTTGGCAGGGGGAACTATGGCTACACCTTC | few | 19 | TRBV7-9 | TRBD1 | TRBJ1-2
CASSLTPSGSGPFDEQFF | TGTGCCAGCAGCTTAACACCAAGCGGCTCCGGGCCTTTCGATGAGCAGTTCTTC | - | 18 | TRBV7-2 | - | TRBJ2-1
CASSFLAGGGETQYF | TGTGCCAGCAGTTTCCTAGCGGGAGGTGGAGAGACCCAGTACTTC | once | 15 | TRBV7-2 | TRBD2 | TRBJ2-5
CASSPGTGGTYGYTF | TGTGCCAGCAGCCCCGGGACAGGGGGGACCTATGGCTACACCTTC | - | 15 | TRBV7-3 | TRBD1 | TRBJ1-2
CASSPDSNSEQFF | TGTGCCAGCAGCCCGGACAGTAATAGTGAGCAGTTCTTC | - | 13 | TRBV12-3/TRBV12-4 | - | TRBJ2-1
CAIRTRGDEQYF | TGTGCCATCAGAACCAGGGGCGACGAGCAGTACTTC | - | 12 | TRBV10-3 | - | TRBJ2-7
CASSPRQGSTEAFF | TGTGCCAGCAGCCCCCGACAGGGATCTACTGAAGCTTTCTTT | - | 14 | TRBV9 | TRBD1 | TRBJ1-1
CASSKVGLAGTTDTQYF | TGTGCCAGCAGCAAAGTAGGACTAGCGGGGACCACAGATACGCAGTATTTT | - | 17 | TRBV21-1 | - | TRBJ2-3
CAWVPGSYGYTF | TGTGCCTGGGTACCGGGGTCCTATGGCTACACCTTC | few | 12 | TRBV30 | - | TRBJ1-2
CASSFRDRSYEQYF | TGTGCCAGCAGTTTCCGGGACAGGTCCTACGAGCAGTACTTC | - | 14 | TRBV27 | TRBD1 | TRBJ2-7
CASAGTSGRASYEQYF | TGTGCCAGCGCTGGGACTAGCGGGAGGGCATCCTACGAGCAGTACTTC | - | 16 | TRBV2 | TRBD2 | TRBJ2-7
CASSLAGQDNSPLHF | TGCGCCAGCAGCTTGGCCGGTCAGGATAATTCACCCCTCCACTTT | - | 15 | TRBV5-1 | - | TRBJ1-6
CASSQERREFGYGYTF | TGTGCCAGCAGCCAAGAAAGACGGGAGTTCGGCTATGGCTACACCTTC | few | 16 | TRBV3-1/TRBV3-2 | - | TRBJ1-2
CASSITGGVSYGYTF | TGTGCCAGTAGTATCACAGGGGGCGTAAGCTATGGCTACACCTTC | - | 15 | TRBV19 | TRBD1 | TRBJ1-2
CASSRISGTGHYEQYF | TGTGCCAGCAGCCGTATATCCGGGACAGGGCACTACGAGCAGTACTTC | - | 16 | TRBV7-9 | TRBD1 | TRBJ2-7
CASSPDWSSYEQYF | TGTGCCAGCTCACCAGACTGGAGCTCCTACGAGCAGTACTTC | - | 14 | TRBV18 | - | TRBJ2-7
CASSPRPADSGSPLHF | TGTGCCAGCAGTCCGCGACCGGCGGACAGTGGTTCACCCCTCCACTTT | - | 16 | TRBV27 | - | TRBJ1-6